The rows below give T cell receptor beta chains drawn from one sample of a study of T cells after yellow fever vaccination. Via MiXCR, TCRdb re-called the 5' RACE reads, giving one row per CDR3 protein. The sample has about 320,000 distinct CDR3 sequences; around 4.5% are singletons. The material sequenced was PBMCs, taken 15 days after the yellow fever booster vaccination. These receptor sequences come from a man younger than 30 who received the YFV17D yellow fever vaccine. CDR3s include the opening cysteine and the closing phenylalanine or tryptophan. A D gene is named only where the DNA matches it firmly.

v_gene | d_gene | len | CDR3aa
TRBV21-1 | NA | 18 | CASRKTLDEEGGQETQYF
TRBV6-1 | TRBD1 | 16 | CASRVGGFGVRFEQFF
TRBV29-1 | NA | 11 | CSAGAVNEQFF
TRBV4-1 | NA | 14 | CASSQVVGFTEAFF
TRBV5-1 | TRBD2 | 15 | CASTTLAGGPETQYF
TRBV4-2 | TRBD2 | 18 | CASSQGTSGGADRETQYF
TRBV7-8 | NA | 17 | CASSLAGTGDYTGELFF
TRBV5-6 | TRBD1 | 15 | CASSLKDRVTNEQFF
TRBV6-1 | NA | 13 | CASIRDKNQPQHF
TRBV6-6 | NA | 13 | CASSSSLGGEQFF
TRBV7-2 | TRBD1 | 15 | CASSFNRDRVRGYTF
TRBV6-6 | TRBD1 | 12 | CASGTGAGEQYF
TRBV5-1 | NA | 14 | CASSLGGHPETQYF
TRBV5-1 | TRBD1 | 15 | CASSIRQGPNYGYTF
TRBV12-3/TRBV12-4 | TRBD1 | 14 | CASRNAGGWETQYF
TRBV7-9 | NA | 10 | CASRDNEQFF
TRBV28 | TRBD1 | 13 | CASTWTGGDGYTF
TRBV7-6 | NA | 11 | CASSFNYEAFF
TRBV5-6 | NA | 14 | CASSLVLWPDGYTF
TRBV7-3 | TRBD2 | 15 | CASSLWSGGINEQFF
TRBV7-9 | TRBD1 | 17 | CASSFRMGQSLNTEAFF
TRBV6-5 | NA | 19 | CASSYSPGFISDYNSPLHF
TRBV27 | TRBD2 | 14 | CASSWTSGSYEQYF
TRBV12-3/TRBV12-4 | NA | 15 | CASSSLGGSLGELFF
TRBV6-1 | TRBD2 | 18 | CASSAGWSGGGLPLTQYF
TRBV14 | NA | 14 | CASSHLQGWTEAFF
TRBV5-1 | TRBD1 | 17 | CASSLAPGTGGGNGYTF
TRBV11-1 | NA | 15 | CASRPRVSWEETQYF
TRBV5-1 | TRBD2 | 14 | CASSPGTSVDTQYF